This TCR beta chain was identified in a study of CD8 T cells in ankylosing spondylitis. In this sample, this clonotype turned up many times. Its target is unknown. The TCR beta libraries were generated through quantitative 5'-RACE incorporating molecular barcodes. TCRdb itself ran the 5' RACE reads through MiXCR, one entry per CDR3 protein. This table holds hundreds of thousands of distinct CDR3 sequences, 10% to 15% found once. J lost 5 bases, V lost 5 bases, and 7 bases had no gene match. Germline loops: CDR1 DFQATT, CDR2 SNEGSKA (reference sequence). The CDR3 covers 14 residues. Notes on the study in general: Earlier reports found some motif variants in synovial fluid and blood in reactive arthritis. Significantly higher representation of disease-linked clones was reported for matched ankylosing spondylitis synovial fluid. A motif of 7 to 9 highly homologous TCR beta variants was seen as apparently characteristic of ankylosing spondylitis blood.

Sequenced: blood, either unsorted or a sorted T cell fraction (not recorded which). This clonotype originated in a male donor with ankylosing spondylitis. The chain is built from TRBV20-1 and TRBJ1-2, with 11 bases matching TRBD1. Written as DNA, the CDR3 is TGCAGTGCTGGGACAGGGGGATTGTATTATGGCTACACCTTC. Its translation is CSAGTGGLYYGYTF.